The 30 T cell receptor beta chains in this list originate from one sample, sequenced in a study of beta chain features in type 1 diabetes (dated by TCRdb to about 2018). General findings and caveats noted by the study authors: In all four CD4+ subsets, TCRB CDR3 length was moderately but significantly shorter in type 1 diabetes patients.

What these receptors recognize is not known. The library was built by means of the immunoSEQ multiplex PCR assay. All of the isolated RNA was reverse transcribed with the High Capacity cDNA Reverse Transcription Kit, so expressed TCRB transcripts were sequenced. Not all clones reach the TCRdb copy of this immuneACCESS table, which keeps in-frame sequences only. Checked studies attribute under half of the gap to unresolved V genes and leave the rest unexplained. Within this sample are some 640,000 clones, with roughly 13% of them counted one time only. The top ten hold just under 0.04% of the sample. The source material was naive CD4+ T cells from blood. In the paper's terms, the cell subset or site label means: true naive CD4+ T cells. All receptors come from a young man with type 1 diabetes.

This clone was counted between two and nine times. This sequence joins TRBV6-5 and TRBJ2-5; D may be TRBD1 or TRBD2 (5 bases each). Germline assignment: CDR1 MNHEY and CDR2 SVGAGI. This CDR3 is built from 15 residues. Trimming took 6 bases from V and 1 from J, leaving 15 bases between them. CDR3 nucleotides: TGTGCCAGCAGCCCGGGGCTTACCCCCCAAGAGACCCAGTACTTC. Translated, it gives CASSPGLTPQETQYF.

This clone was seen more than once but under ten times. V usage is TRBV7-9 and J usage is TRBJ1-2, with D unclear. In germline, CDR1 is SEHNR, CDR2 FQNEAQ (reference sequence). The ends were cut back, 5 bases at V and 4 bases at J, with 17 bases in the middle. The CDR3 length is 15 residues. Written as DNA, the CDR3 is TGTGCCAGCAGCAACCTCGTCGGGAGTGGCTATGGCTACACCTTC. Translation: CASSNLVGSGYGYTF.

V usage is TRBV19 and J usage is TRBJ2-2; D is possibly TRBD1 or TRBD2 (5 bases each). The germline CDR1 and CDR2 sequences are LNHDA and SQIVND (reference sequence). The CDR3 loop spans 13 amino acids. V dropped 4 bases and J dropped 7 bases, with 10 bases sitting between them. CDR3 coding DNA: TGTGCCAGTAGTACAGGGACGGACGGGGAGCTGTTTTTT. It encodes CASSTGTDGELFF.

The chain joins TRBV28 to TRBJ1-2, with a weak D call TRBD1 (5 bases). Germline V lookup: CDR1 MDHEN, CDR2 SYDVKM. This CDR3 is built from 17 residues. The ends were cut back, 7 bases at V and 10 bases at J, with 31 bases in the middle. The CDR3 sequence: CASIGEDTAPRPRFYTF. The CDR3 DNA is TGTGCCAGCATTGGGGAGGACACGGCCCCCCGCCCGCGGTTCTACACCTTC.

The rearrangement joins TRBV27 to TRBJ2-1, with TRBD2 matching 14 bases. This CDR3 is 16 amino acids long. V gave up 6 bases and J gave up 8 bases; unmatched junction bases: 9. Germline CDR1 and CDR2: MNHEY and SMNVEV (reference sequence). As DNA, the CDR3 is TGTGCCAGCAGACCCATGGGGACTAGCGGGAGCTATGAGCAGTTCTTC. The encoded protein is CASRPMGTSGSYEQFF.

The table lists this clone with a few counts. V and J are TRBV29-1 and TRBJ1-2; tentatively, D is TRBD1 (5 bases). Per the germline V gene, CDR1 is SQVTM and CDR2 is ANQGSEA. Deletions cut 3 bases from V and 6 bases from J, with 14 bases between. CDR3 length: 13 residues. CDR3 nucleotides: TGCAGCGTTGATTCGGAGGGGCTCCATGGCTACACCTTC. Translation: CSVDSEGLHGYTF.

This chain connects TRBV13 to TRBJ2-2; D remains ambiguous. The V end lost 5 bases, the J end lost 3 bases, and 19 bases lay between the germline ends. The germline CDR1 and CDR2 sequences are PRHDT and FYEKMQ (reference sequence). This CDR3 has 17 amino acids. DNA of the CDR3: TGTGCCAGCAGCCCCTTTTTTCGGGCCGGGTACACCGGGGAGCTGTTTTTT. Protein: CASSPFFRAGYTGELFF.

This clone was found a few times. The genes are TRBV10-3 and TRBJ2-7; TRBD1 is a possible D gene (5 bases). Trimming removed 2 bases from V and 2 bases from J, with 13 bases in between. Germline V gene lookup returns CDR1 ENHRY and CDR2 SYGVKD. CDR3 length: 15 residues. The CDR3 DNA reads TGTGCCATCAGTGAGCCTGACAGAGGCGCCTACGAGCAGTACTTC. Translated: CAISEPDRGAYEQYF.

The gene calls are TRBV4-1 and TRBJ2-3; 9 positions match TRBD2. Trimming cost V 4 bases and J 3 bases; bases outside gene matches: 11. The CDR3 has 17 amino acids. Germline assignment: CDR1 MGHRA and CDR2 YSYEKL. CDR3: CASSPSKASGMTDTQYF. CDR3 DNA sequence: TGCGCCAGCAGCCCTAGTAAGGCTAGCGGGATGACAGATACGCAGTATTTT.

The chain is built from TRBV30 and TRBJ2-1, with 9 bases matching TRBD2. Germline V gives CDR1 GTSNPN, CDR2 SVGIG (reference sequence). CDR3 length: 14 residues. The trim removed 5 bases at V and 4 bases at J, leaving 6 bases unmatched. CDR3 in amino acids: CAWARLAGYNEQFF. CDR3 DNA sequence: TGTGCCTGGGCGCGGCTAGCGGGATACAATGAGCAGTTCTTC.

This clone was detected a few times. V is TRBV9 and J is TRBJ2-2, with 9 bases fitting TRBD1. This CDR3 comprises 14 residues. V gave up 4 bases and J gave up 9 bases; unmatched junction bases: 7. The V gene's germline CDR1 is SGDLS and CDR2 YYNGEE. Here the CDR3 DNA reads TGTGCCAGCAGCCTACAGGGGGCAGGCCGGGAGCTGTTTTTT. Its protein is CASSLQGAGRELFF.

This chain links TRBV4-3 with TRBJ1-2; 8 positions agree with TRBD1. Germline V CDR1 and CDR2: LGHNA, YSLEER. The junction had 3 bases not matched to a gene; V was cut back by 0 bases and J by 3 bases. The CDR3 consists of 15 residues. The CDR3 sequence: CASSQDGTGHYGYTF. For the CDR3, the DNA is TGCGCCAGCAGCCAAGATGGGACAGGTCACTATGGCTACACCTTC.

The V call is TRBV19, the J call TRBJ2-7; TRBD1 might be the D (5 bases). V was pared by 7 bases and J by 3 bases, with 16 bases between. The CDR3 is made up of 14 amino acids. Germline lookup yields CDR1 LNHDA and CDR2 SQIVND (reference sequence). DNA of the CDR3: TGTGCCAGTACGCCCCGGCAGGGCGACTACGAGCAGTACTTC. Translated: CASTPRQGDYEQYF.

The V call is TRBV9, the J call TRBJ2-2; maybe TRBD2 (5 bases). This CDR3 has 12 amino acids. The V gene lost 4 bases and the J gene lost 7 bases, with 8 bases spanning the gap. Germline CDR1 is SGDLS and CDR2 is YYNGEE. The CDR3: CASSPEGGELFF. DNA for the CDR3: TGTGCCAGCAGCCCCGAGGGCGGGGAGCTGTTTTTT. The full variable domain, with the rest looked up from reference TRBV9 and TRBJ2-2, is DSGVTQTPKHLITATGQRVTLRCSPRSGDLSVYWYQQSLDQGLQFLIQYYNGEERAKGNILERFSAQQFPDLHSELNLSSLELGDSALYFCASSPEGGELFFGEGSRLTVL.

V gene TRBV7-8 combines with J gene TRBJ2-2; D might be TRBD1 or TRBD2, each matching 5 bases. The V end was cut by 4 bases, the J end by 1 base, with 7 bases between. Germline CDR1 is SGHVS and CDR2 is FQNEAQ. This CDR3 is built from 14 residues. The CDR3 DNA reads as TGTGCCAGCAGCTGGGGGATGAACACCGGGGAGCTGTTTTTT. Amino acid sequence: CASSWGMNTGELFF.

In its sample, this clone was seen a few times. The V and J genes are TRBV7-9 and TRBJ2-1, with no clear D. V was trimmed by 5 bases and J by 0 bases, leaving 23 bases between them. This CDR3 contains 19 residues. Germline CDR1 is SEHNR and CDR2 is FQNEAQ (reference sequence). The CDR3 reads CASSISLRYATSSYNEQFF. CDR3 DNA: TGTGCCAGCAGCATTTCACTACGATATGCGACGAGCTCCTACAATGAGCAGTTCTTC.

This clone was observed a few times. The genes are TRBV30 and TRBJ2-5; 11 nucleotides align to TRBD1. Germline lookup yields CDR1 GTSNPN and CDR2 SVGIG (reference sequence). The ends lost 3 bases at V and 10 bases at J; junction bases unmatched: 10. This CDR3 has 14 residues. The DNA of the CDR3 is TGTGCCTGGAGGATCGCGGGGACAGGGGGACACCAGTACTTC. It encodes CAWRIAGTGGHQYF.

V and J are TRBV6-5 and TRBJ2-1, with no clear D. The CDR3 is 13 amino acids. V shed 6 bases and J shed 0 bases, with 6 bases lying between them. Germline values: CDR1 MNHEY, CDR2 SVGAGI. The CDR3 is CASSQSSYNEQFF. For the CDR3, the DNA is TGTGCCAGCAGCCAGAGCTCCTACAATGAGCAGTTCTTC.

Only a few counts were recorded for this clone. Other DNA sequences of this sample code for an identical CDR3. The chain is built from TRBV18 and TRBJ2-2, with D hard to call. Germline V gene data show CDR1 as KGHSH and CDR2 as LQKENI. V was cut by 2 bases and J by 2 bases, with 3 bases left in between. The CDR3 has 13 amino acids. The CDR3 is CASSPVNTGELFF. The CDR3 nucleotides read TGTGCCAGCTCACCAGTCAACACCGGGGAGCTGTTTTTT.

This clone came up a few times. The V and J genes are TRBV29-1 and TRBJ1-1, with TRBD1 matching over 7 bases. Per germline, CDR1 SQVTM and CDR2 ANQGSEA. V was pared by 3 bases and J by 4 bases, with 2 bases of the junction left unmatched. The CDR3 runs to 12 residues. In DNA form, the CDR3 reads TGCAGCGTTGATCAGGGGGGCACTGAAGCTTTCTTT. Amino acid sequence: CSVDQGGTEAFF. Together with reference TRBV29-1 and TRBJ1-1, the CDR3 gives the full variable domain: SAVISQKPSRDICQRGTSLTIQCQVDSQVTMMFWYRQQPGQSLTLIATANQGSEATYESGFVIDKFPISRPNLTFSTLTVSNMSPEDSSIYLCSVDQGGTEAFFGQGTRLTVV.

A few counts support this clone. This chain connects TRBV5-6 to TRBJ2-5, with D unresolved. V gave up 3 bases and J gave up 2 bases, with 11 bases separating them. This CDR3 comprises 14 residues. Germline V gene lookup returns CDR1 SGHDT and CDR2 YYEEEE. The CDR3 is CASSWGRMQETQYF. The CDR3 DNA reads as TGTGCCAGCAGCTGGGGTCGTATGCAAGAGACCCAGTACTTC.

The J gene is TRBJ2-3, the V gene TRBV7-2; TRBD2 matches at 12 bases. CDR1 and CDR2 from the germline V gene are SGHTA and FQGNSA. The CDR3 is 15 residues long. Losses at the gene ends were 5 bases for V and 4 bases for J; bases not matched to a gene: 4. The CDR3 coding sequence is TGTGCCAGCAGCCCACGACTAGCGGGAGCAGATACGCAGTATTTT. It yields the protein CASSPRLAGADTQYF.

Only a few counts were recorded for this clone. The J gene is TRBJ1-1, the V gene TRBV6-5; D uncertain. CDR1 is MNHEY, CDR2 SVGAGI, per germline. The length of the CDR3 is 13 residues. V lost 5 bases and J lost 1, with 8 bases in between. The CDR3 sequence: CASSPTQNTEAFF. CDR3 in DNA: TGTGCCAGCAGTCCGACCCAGAACACTGAAGCTTTCTTT.

The CDR3 reads CASSSPGGAGRDIQYF. CDR3 nucleotides: TGTGCCAGTAGTAGCCCAGGGGGCGCTGGTAGGGACATTCAGTACTTC. The rearrangement links TRBV19 to TRBJ2-4; TRBD1 matches at 8 bases. V lost 4 bases, J lost 8 bases, and 13 bases stayed unmatched. The CDR3 length is 16 residues. CDR1 and CDR2 (germline): LNHDA, SQIVND (reference sequence). Based on the CDR3 plus reference TRBV19 and TRBJ2-4, the full variable domain is DGGITQSPKYLFRKEGQNVTLSCEQNLNHDAMYWYRQDPGQGLRLIYYSQIVNDFQKGDIAEGYSVSREKKESFPLTVTSAQKNPTAFYLCASSSPGGAGRDIQYFGAGTRLSVL.

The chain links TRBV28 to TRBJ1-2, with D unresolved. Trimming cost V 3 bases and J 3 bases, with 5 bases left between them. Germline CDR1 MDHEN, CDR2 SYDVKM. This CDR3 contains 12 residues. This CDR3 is CASSFMDYGYTF. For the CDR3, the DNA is TGTGCCAGCAGTTTCATGGACTATGGCTACACCTTC.

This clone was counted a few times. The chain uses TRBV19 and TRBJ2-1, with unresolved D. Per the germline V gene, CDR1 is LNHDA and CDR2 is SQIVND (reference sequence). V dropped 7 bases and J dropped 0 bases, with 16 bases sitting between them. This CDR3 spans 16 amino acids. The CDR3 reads CASKPASLSSYNEQFF. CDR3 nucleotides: TGTGCCAGTAAACCAGCGAGCCTAAGCTCCTACAATGAGCAGTTCTTC.

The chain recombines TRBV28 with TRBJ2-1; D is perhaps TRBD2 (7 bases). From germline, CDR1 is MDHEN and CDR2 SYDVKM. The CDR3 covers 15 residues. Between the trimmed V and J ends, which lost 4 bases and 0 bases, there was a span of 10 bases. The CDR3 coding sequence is TGTGCCAGCAGTTCGGGGGGCCTCTCCTACAATGAGCAGTTCTTC. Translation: CASSSGGLSYNEQFF.

CDR3: CASSYSAGSTYEQYF. DNA of the CDR3: TGTGCCAGCAGTTACTCAGCAGGGAGCACCTACGAGCAGTACTTC. The chain couples TRBV6-5 to TRBJ2-7, with D possibly being TRBD1 or TRBD2 (5 bases each). Germline values: CDR1 MNHEY, CDR2 SVGAGI. V was pared by 0 bases and J by 2 bases, with 11 bases between. This CDR3 is built from 15 residues.

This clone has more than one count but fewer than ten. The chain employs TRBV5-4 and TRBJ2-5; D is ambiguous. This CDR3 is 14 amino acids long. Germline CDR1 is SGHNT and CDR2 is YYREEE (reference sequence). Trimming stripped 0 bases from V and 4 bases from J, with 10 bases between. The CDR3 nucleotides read TGTGCCAGCAGCTTGGCAAGTGGTGTAGAGACCCAGTACTTC. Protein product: CASSLASGVETQYF.

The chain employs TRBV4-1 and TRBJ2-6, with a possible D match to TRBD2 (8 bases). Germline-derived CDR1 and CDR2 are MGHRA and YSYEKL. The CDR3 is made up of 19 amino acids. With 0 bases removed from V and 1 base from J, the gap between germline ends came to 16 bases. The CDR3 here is CASSQEGGGRNSGANVLTF. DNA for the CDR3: TGCGCCAGCAGCCAAGAAGGGGGCGGGAGGAATTCTGGGGCCAACGTCCTGACTTTC.